The 25 T cell receptor beta chains reported below all come from one sample, sequenced in a study of cytomegalovirus exposure and HLA in healthy donors. The PCR used 60 Vbeta and 13 Jbeta primers. Assay: immunoSEQ multiplex PCR; the TCRdb copy retains only in-frame clones and omits some. The sample includes 100,000 to 150,000 clones. Specimen: PBMCs. Receptors were obtained from a woman aged 40 to 49 in good health and CMV-seropositive.

The chain is built from TRBV7-3 and TRBJ2-3, with TRBD2 matching 7 bases. The trim removed 5 bases at V and 3 bases at J, leaving 8 bases unmatched. The CDR3 consists of 15 residues. CDR1 and CDR2 from the germline V gene are SGHTA and FQGTGA. The CDR3 bases are TGTGCCAGCAGCCTCGCAAGCGGGATGACAGATACGCAGTATTTT. As protein: CASSLASGMTDTQYF.

The CDR3 sequence is CAWSWGQSVTTF. The CDR3 DNA sequence: TGTGCCTGGAGTTGGGGACAGTCGGTTACCACCTTC. The chain employs TRBV30 and TRBJ1-2; 7 bases are a match to TRBD1. V lost 2 bases to trimming and J lost 13 bases; unmatched junction nucleotides: 10. The CDR3 sequence is 12 residues long. Germline V gene sequence: CDR1 GTSNPN, CDR2 SVGIG (reference sequence).

The V call is TRBV11-2, the J call TRBJ2-7; TRBD2 is a possible D gene (6 bases). V was shortened by 0 bases and J by 2 bases, with 11 bases between the two germline ends. CDR1 is SGHAT and CDR2 is FQNNGV in the germline V gene. The CDR3 loop spans 15 amino acids. The CDR3 is CASSLDTGLAYEQYF. CDR3 DNA sequence: TGTGCCAGCAGCTTAGATACGGGACTCGCCTACGAGCAGTACTTC.

This chain connects TRBV27 to TRBJ2-2, with 10 bases matching TRBD2. With 6 bases clipped from V and 1 base from J, the junction kept 2 bases outside the gene matches. In germline, CDR1 is MNHEY, CDR2 SMNVEV (reference sequence). This CDR3 has 15 residues. CDR3 amino acids: CASSRTSGNTGELFF. CDR3 nucleotides: TGTGCCAGCAGCCGGACTAGCGGGAACACCGGGGAGCTGTTTTTT.

The chain combines TRBV5-5 with TRBJ2-3; weak D call: TRBD1 (5 bases). V lost 2 bases and J 1 base, leaving 14 bases between the germline ends. Germline CDR1 SGHKS, CDR2 YYEKEE (reference sequence). The length of the CDR3 is 16 residues. This CDR3 reads CASSLSRGIGTDTQYF. CDR3 bases: TGTGCCAGCAGCTTAAGTAGGGGTATCGGCACAGATACGCAGTATTTT.

This chain links TRBV19 with TRBJ2-7; 9 bases align to TRBD1. Germline V gene data show CDR1 as LNHDA and CDR2 as SQIVND (reference sequence). CDR3 length equals 13 residues. Germline trimming cut 8 bases from V and 0 bases from J; bases unmatched to any gene: 2. The CDR3 region is CASLGQGSYEQYF. The DNA for the CDR3 is TGTGCCAGTCTGGGACAGGGCTCCTACGAGCAGTACTTC.

The chain couples TRBV18 to TRBJ2-3; no reliable D call. V was cut by 6 bases and J by 1 base, with 8 bases left in between. The CDR3 spans 13 residues. CDR1 and CDR2 (germline): KGHSH, LQKENI. The CDR3 reads CASSPPGTDTQYF. Here the CDR3 DNA reads TGTGCCAGCTCCCCCCCGGGCACAGATACGCAGTATTTT. The variable domain in full, with the rest retrieved from reference TRBV18 and TRBJ2-3, is NAGVMQNPRHLVRRRGQEARLRCSPMKGHSHVYWYRQLPEEGLKFMVYLQKENIIDESGMPKERFSAEFPKEGPSILRIQQVVRGDSAAYFCASSPPGTDTQYFGPGTRLTVL.

The rearrangement links TRBV5-1 to TRBJ2-6; D not resolved. The V end was cut by 0 bases, the J end by 2 bases, with 12 bases between. The CDR3 contains 17 residues. From germline, CDR1 is SGHRS and CDR2 YFSETQ. The CDR3: CASSLDPNFPGANVLTF. Here the CDR3 DNA reads TGCGCCAGCAGCTTGGATCCCAACTTCCCTGGGGCCAACGTCCTGACTTTC.

The J gene is TRBJ2-3, the V gene TRBV11-2; TRBD2 aligns across 8 bases. Germline CDR1 SGHAT, CDR2 FQNNGV. This CDR3 region has 13 residues. The J segment lost 10 bases and the V segment lost 0 bases, leaving 3 bases of the junction unmatched. CDR3 in amino acids: CASSLDHSGAQYF. The DNA of the CDR3 is TGTGCCAGCAGCTTAGATCATAGCGGGGCGCAGTATTTT.

The rearrangement links TRBV7-3 to TRBJ2-1, with 12 positions matching TRBD2. The CDR3 is 15 residues long. Germline loops: CDR1 SGHTA, CDR2 FQGTGA. V shed 4 bases, J shed 7 bases, and the junction held 5 bases outside the gene matches. DNA for the CDR3: TGTGCCAGCAGCTCTGGACTAGCGGGAAAGAATGAGCAGTTCTTC. Translating gives CASSSGLAGKNEQFF.

This sequence joins TRBV15 and TRBJ2-5; TRBD1 is a possible D gene (6 bases). This CDR3 contains 15 residues. CDR1 and CDR2 from the germline V gene are LNHNV and YYDKDF (reference sequence). Trimming pared 3 bases from V and 2 bases from J, leaving 13 bases between. As DNA, the CDR3 is TGTGCCACCAGCAGGACGGACAGCCGGCAAGAGACCCAGTACTTC. As protein: CATSRTDSRQETQYF.

The rearrangement joins TRBV7-8 to TRBJ2-3; tentative D call: TRBD1 (5 bases). This CDR3 contains 16 residues. Germline V CDR1 and CDR2: SGHVS, FQNEAQ. The ends were cut back, 5 bases at V and 0 bases at J, with 15 bases in the middle. CDR3 protein: CASSKKDITSTDTQYF. The CDR3 nucleotides read TGTGCCAGCAGCAAAAAGGACATAACTAGCACAGATACGCAGTATTTT.

The chain combines TRBV7-9 with TRBJ1-1; a possible D gene is TRBD1 (5 bases). The V gene's germline CDR1 is SEHNR and CDR2 FQNEAQ (reference sequence). The CDR3 runs to 15 residues. The V end lost 6 bases, the J end lost 0 bases, and 14 bases lay between the germline ends. The CDR3: CASSRSTGLNTEAFF. CDR3 bases: TGTGCCAGCAGTCGATCCACAGGTCTGAACACTGAAGCTTTCTTT.

V and J are TRBV7-9 and TRBJ2-1; 8 bases align to TRBD2. The junction had 15 bases not matched to a gene; V was cut back by 5 bases and J by 0 bases. The germline gives CDR1 SEHNR, CDR2 FQNEAQ (reference sequence). The CDR3 extends over 19 amino acids. The CDR3: CASSPAAVSSGPSYNEQFF. In nucleotides, the CDR3 is TGTGCCAGCAGCCCAGCCGCAGTGTCTAGCGGGCCCTCCTACAATGAGCAGTTCTTC.

The V and J genes are TRBV27 and TRBJ2-1; possible D gene TRBD1, 6 bases. Looked up from germline, CDR1 is MNHEY and CDR2 is SMNVEV (reference sequence). The CDR3 length is 11 residues. Trimming pared 6 bases from V and 12 bases from J, leaving 12 bases between. The CDR3 loop reads CASRQGRVQFF. The CDR3, as DNA: TGTGCCAGCAGACAGGGCAGGGTGCAGTTCTTC.

The genes are TRBV7-9 and TRBJ2-7; a weak D match, TRBD2 (6 bases). CDR1 SEHNR and CDR2 FQNEAQ come from the germline V gene (reference sequence). CDR3 size: 14 residues. Between the trimmed V and J ends, which lost 2 bases and 3 bases, there was a span of 11 bases. Here the CDR3 DNA reads TGTGCCAGCAGCTTATCCGGGACTGACTACGAGCAGTACTTC. Translating it yields CASSLSGTDYEQYF.

V is TRBV9 and J is TRBJ2-5; TRBD2 matches at 11 bases. The germline V gene encodes CDR1 SGDLS and CDR2 YYNGEE. Trimming took 4 bases from V and 5 from J; bases not matched to a gene: 7. CDR3 length: 15 residues. CDR3 sequence (DNA): TGTGCCAGCAGCATAACTAGCGGGGGATGGGAGACCCAGTACTTC. This translates into CASSITSGGWETQYF.

The rearrangement uses TRBV2 and TRBJ2-7; weak D call: TRBD1 (6 bases). V lost 7 bases, J lost 6 bases, and 10 bases lay in between. The CDR3 is made up of 11 amino acids. CDR1 and CDR2 (germline): SNHLY, FYNNEI. In nucleotides, the CDR3 is TGTGCCAGCATCCAGGGGTTCGAGCAGTACTTC. Protein: CASIQGFEQYF.

The rearrangement links TRBV5-1 to TRBJ2-7; D uncertain. The germline gives CDR1 SGHRS, CDR2 YFSETQ. Between the trimmed V and J ends, which lost 4 bases and 2 bases, there was a span of 10 bases. The CDR3 spans 13 residues. CDR3 sequence (DNA): TGCGCCAGCAGCCCCCAGGTGGCCTACGAGCAGTACTTC. Its translation is CASSPQVAYEQYF.

The chain employs TRBV13 and TRBJ1-1; unclear D gene. The CDR3 loop spans 16 amino acids. From germline, CDR1 is PRHDT and CDR2 FYEKMQ (reference sequence). Trimming cost V 1 base and J 1 base, with 13 bases left between them. This CDR3 is CASSLEFGLTNTEAFF. The CDR3 nucleotides are TGTGCCAGCAGCTTAGAGTTTGGACTGACGAACACTGAAGCTTTCTTT.

The chain recombines TRBV4-1 with TRBJ2-7; 7 bases line up with TRBD2. Trimming took 4 bases from V and 4 from J; bases not matched to a gene: 19. The CDR3 covers 18 residues. The germline V gene encodes CDR1 MGHRA and CDR2 YSYEKL. The CDR3 DNA reads as TGCGCCAGCAGCCGAACCGTGGACGGCCTGGCGGGAGTATACGAGCAGTACTTC. It translates to CASSRTVDGLAGVYEQYF.

V gene TRBV4-1 combines with J gene TRBJ1-6; D is perhaps TRBD1 (5 bases). Germline lookup yields CDR1 MGHRA and CDR2 YSYEKL. The CDR3 is 14 amino acids. V gave up 0 bases and J gave up 10 bases, with 10 bases separating them. CDR3 nucleotide sequence: TGCGCCAGCAGCCAAGAGGAAAGGGGATCACCCCTCCACTTT. Its protein is CASSQEERGSPLHF.

The rearrangement uses TRBV15 and TRBJ2-7; 9 nucleotides agree with TRBD1. This CDR3 has 15 amino acids. From germline, CDR1 is LNHNV and CDR2 YYDKDF (reference sequence). V was pared by 5 bases and J by 7 bases, with 12 bases of the junction left unmatched. The CDR3 region is CATSGQGQGVREQYF. Here the CDR3 DNA reads TGTGCCACCAGCGGGCAGGGACAGGGCGTTCGGGAGCAGTACTTC.

V is TRBV6-5 and J is TRBJ2-3, with D possibly being TRBD2 (6 bases). Trimming shortened V by 3 bases and J by 2 bases, and 12 bases separated the two germline ends. Germline-derived CDR1 and CDR2 are MNHEY and SVGAGI. The CDR3 is made up of 15 amino acids. The CDR3 DNA reads as TGTGCCAGCAGTTATTTCGGGAGTCCCACAGATACGCAGTATTTT. Its protein product is CASSYFGSPTDTQYF.

The rearrangement links TRBV19 to TRBJ2-3; TRBD2 agrees at 11 bases. With V trimmed by 6 bases and J by 2 bases, 10 bases remained unmatched. The CDR3 spans 17 residues. The V gene's germline CDR1 is LNHDA and CDR2 SQIVND (reference sequence). The CDR3 DNA follows: TGTGCCAGTAGCCCCTCGGGGACTAGCGGTCTCACAGATACGCAGTATTTT. Translating gives CASSPSGTSGLTDTQYF.